This TCR beta chain is from a study of regulatory T cells in long-lasting Graves disease. The time point denotes: newly diagnosed GD, antithyroid drugs for less than 3 months. Making the TCR library involved RNA that had been extracted from PBMCs. Arm-PCR of CDR3 regions and iRepertoire HTBI primers were used to build TCR beta libraries. TCRdb re-called the multiplex PCR reads with MiXCR, one entry per CDR3 protein. The sample includes some 410,000 distinct CDR3 sequences, around 15% of them seen just once. This clonotype was seen at least ten times. CDR1 and CDR2 (germline): DFQATT, SNEGSKA (reference sequence). The V segment lost 3 bases and the J segment 3 bases; nucleotides outside the gene matches: 26. The CDR3 spans 21 residues. The data were also submitted as part of a second study, on T cells in Graves' hyperthyroidism and ophthalmopathy.

The specimen comprised peripheral blood mononuclear cells (PBMCs), sampled at new diagnosis, from a patient treated with antithyroid drugs. The clonotype was recovered from a young woman with Graves disease. This chain links TRBV20-1 with TRBJ2-7; 10 bases line up with TRBD1. The CDR3 spells CSASPRDRGSASRTFYYEQYF. CDR3 nucleotide sequence: TGCAGTGCTAGCCCACGGGACAGGGGTTCGGCTAGCCGAACTTTTTACTACGAGCAGTACTTC.